This TCR beta chain comes out of a study of CD8 T cells in ankylosing spondylitis. Points from the study as a whole: Previous work reported some of these motif variants in the synovial fluid and blood of reactive arthritis. In peripheral blood, disease-linked CD8+ clones occurred at relatively low frequencies.

This clonotype was seen at least ten times. The antigen remains unidentified. MiXCR was run by TCRdb on the 5' RACE reads, yielding one entry per CDR3 protein. The table records about 25,000 distinct CDR3 sequences, about 2.6% of them present only once. The receptor's source is a female donor with ankylosing spondylitis or in good health (not recorded which). The sequencing input was blood, either unsorted or a sorted T cell fraction (not recorded which).

The CDR3 DNA reads TGTGCCAGCAGCGTATCCCCTGACAGGGCAGGTGAAGCTTTCTTT. Residues: CASSVSPDRAGEAFF. The chain has TRBV9 and TRBJ1-1, with TRBD1 matching 7 bases. CDR3 size: 15 residues. From germline, CDR1 is SGDLS and CDR2 YYNGEE. V was pared by 1 base and J by 7 bases, with 10 bases of the junction left unmatched.